This T cell receptor (beta chain) appears in the sequencing data of a study of blood T cell repertoires in COVID-19. About the study: Acute-phase and convalescent COVID-19 samples originated in the United States, Italy and Spain. The cDNA or gDNA used as material had been derived from T cells, B-cell-depleted T cells, or PBMCs.

Original data processing: Estimates of nucleated cell counts were drawn from the amplification of reference gene primers. Produced via immunoSEQ multiplex PCR; TCRdb's table is partial and in-frame only. V and J calls and clone size are given by that table; D and trimming were obtained from the DNA. The sample lists roughly 140,000 clones; about 84% were seen once. Trimming at V came to 0 bases and at J to 2 bases, leaving 2 bases not matched to a gene. Germline-derived CDR1 and CDR2 are SGHRS and YFSETQ. The CDR3 consists of 16 residues. J is TRBJ2-2 and V is TRBV5-1, with 9 bases fitting TRBD1. The sequence came from a human donor in a cohort sampled during active COVID-19. The sequenced sample consisted of peripheral blood. The chain's CDR3 is CASSLGDRVNTGELFF. The CDR3 DNA follows: TGCGCCAGCAGCTTGGGGGACAGGGTAAACACCGGGGAGCTGTTTTTT.